This TCR beta chain was profiled in a study of metastatic and nonmetastatic thyroid tumors. Study overall: From malignant and benign thyroid patients, repertoires in blood and in tumor or nodule tissue were compared.

Per germline, CDR1 DFQATT and CDR2 SNEGSKA (reference sequence). V shed 3 bases and J 4 bases; nucleotides not matched to a gene: 8. This CDR3 is built from 14 residues. Within the sample, this clone is medium-sized. In the original workflow: Clinicopathological groups of papillary thyroid cancer showed CDR3 differences that were used to build a distant-metastasis classifier. With MiXCR, TCRdb reprocessed the PCR reads. TCRdb's processing, not the authors', yielded these V and J calls. The sample records 7,800 or so clones, 19% being singletons. All patients reached thyroid surgery having received no treatment beforehand.

The specimen was adjacent normal tissue. The sequence derives from a female donor with papillary thyroid cancer or a benign thyroid nodule (not recorded which). Some clones in this sample may be carry-over from other donors' samples. The J gene is TRBJ2-7, the V gene TRBV20-1, with 8 bases matching TRBD1. The chain's CDR3 is CSARIRQGPYEQYF. The DNA of the CDR3 is TGCAGTGCTAGGATCAGACAGGGGCCTTACGAGCAGTACTTC.